This record concerns one T cell receptor (beta chain) sequence. The record originates from a study of blood T cell repertoires in COVID-19. The method was immunoSEQ multiplex PCR; TCRdb's version includes in-frame clones alone and lacks a portion of them. The sample lists fewer than 250,000 clones, roughly four fifths occurring once. This CDR3 contains 18 residues. What was sequenced was peripheral blood. V usage is TRBV21-1 and J usage is TRBJ2-1; TRBD2 is taken as the D call from the table, unchecked against the DNA. TRBV21-1 is shown as a pseudogene. This receptor was identified in a woman in her sixties or seventies with acute or convalescent COVID-19. CDR3 DNA sequence: TGTGCCAGCAGCAAAGCCCGACGAGCGGGGGGAAAACACAATGAGCAGTTCTTC. Residues: CASSKARRAGGKHNEQFF.